This T cell receptor (beta chain) was observed in a study of CD8 T cells in Susac syndrome. General study results and limits: Acknowledgment was made by the study that its TCR sequencing and HLA analysis involved a relatively small number of individuals.

CDR3 length: 17 residues. To note about this clonotype: The target antigen is unknown.

It was with random hexamers that 0.5 to 1 ug RNA was reverse transcribed. TCRdb used MiXCR to reprocess the immunoSEQ multiplex PCR reads, holding one entry per CDR3 protein. The sample includes about 150,000 distinct CDR3 sequences, more than 90% seen only once; the top ten take approximately 0.08%. The receptor was derived from a human donor with Susac syndrome. The sequenced material came from CD4+ T cells from PBMCs. This rearrangement joins TRBV21-1 to TRBJ1-1; the listed D gene, TRBD1, was not tested against the DNA. TRBV21-1 is given as a pseudogene. The DNA for the CDR3 is TGTGCCAGCAGCAAAACGGTACAGGGTGAGATGAACACTGAAGCTTTCTTT. It codes for CASSKTVQGEMNTEAFF.